Listed below are T cell receptor beta chains from one sample, sequenced in a study of blood T cells in healthy people across ages. One entry per CDR3 protein, called by TCRdb with MiXCR from the 5' RACE reads. The sample comprises fewer than 650,000 distinct CDR3 sequences, roughly a quarter of which are singletons, and approximately 3.5% rests with the top ten. The same data also went into a second study, on T cells of mothers and their children.

Sequenced material: blood. The receptors originated from a boy under 10 years old in good health. The CDR3 runs from the conserved cysteine through the conserved F or W. Each record gives: CDR3 protein, CDR3 DNA, D gene, V gene, clone size, J gene. A D gene is named only where the DNA matches it firmly. Rows may omit the clone size; those that give it use once, few, many or a size class.

CDR3 protein: CASSQDLAVQETQYF; CDR3 DNA: TGTGCCAGCAGCCAAGATCTGGCAGTCCAAGAGACCCAGTACTTC; D gene: -; V gene: TRBV4-2; clone size: few; J gene: TRBJ2-5
CDR3 protein: CASSRSSGANVLTF; CDR3 DNA: TGTGCCAGCAGTCGAAGCTCTGGGGCCAACGTCCTGACTTTC; D gene: -; V gene: TRBV9; clone size: many; J gene: TRBJ2-6
CDR3 protein: CSARGTGRSTEAFF; CDR3 DNA: TGCAGTGCCCGAGGGACAGGTCGGAGCACTGAAGCTTTCTTT; D gene: TRBD1; V gene: TRBV20-1; clone size: -; J gene: TRBJ1-1
CDR3 protein: CASSLFGGAQSYEQYF; CDR3 DNA: TGTGCCAGCAGCTTATTTGGGGGAGCGCAATCCTACGAGCAGTACTTC; D gene: -; V gene: TRBV7-9; clone size: few; J gene: TRBJ2-7
CDR3 protein: CASSLEGELVGGNEQFF; CDR3 DNA: TGTGCCAGCAGCTTAGAGGGGGAACTAGTGGGCGGCAATGAGCAGTTCTTC; D gene: -; V gene: TRBV7-2; clone size: few; J gene: TRBJ2-1
CDR3 protein: CASSQRAPSYNEQFF; CDR3 DNA: TGTGCCAGCAGCCAGAGGGCCCCCTCCTACAATGAGCAATTCTTC; D gene: -; V gene: TRBV3-1; clone size: -; J gene: TRBJ2-5
CDR3 protein: CASSSLKSRGLEKLFF; CDR3 DNA: TGTGCCAGCAGTTCCCTCAAGAGCAGGGGGCTGGAAAAACTGTTTTTT; D gene: TRBD1; V gene: TRBV12-3/TRBV12-4; clone size: -; J gene: TRBJ1-4
CDR3 protein: CASSSSGPEAFF; CDR3 DNA: TGTGCCAGCAGCTCCTCGGGACCTGAAGCTTTCTTT; D gene: -; V gene: TRBV7-9; clone size: once; J gene: TRBJ1-1
CDR3 protein: CASGPPALSSYNSPLHF; CDR3 DNA: TGTGCCAGCGGACCTCCGGCTCTGAGCTCCTATAATTCACCCCTCCACTTT; D gene: -; V gene: TRBV27; clone size: few; J gene: TRBJ1-6
CDR3 protein: CASIYRDESTDTQYF; CDR3 DNA: TGTGCCAGCATCTACCGGGACGAAAGCACAGATACGCAGTATTTT; D gene: -; V gene: TRBV6-2/TRBV6-3; clone size: -; J gene: TRBJ2-3
CDR3 protein: CASQGAGEAEAFF; CDR3 DNA: TGTGCCAGTCAAGGGGCCGGGGAGGCTGAAGCTTTCTTT; D gene: -; V gene: TRBV6-5; clone size: few; J gene: TRBJ1-1
CDR3 protein: CASSQEWGAGGENEQFF; CDR3 DNA: TGTGCCAGCAGCCAGGAGTGGGGAGCGGGGGGCGAAAATGAGCAGTTCTTC; D gene: TRBD2; V gene: TRBV3-1; clone size: few; J gene: TRBJ2-1
CDR3 protein: CASSFWPPNTEAFF; CDR3 DNA: TGTGCCAGCAGTTTTTGGCCTCCAAACACTGAAGCTTTCTTT; D gene: -; V gene: TRBV27; clone size: few; J gene: TRBJ1-1
CDR3 protein: CASRQGVSGNTIYF; CDR3 DNA: TGTGCCAGCAGACAGGGGGTATCTGGAAACACCATATATTTT; D gene: TRBD1; V gene: TRBV12-3/TRBV12-4; clone size: -; J gene: TRBJ1-3
CDR3 protein: CASTDSGSSPDTQYF; CDR3 DNA: TGTGCCAGCACCGACAGCGGGAGCAGCCCAGATACGCAGTATTTT; D gene: TRBD2; V gene: TRBV6-6; clone size: -; J gene: TRBJ2-3
CDR3 protein: CAWSVLAGANYGYTF; CDR3 DNA: TGTGCCTGGAGTGTACTCGCAGGGGCCAACTATGGCTACACCTTC; D gene: -; V gene: TRBV30; clone size: -; J gene: TRBJ1-2
CDR3 protein: CASSYSGSYEQYF; CDR3 DNA: TGTGCCAGCAGTTATAGCGGTTCCTACGAGCAGTACTTC; D gene: -; V gene: TRBV6-5; clone size: few; J gene: TRBJ2-7
CDR3 protein: CASSVVGGRVNEQFF; CDR3 DNA: TGTGCCAGCAGCGTAGTTGGCGGGAGGGTCAATGAGCAGTTCTTC; D gene: TRBD2; V gene: TRBV9; clone size: few; J gene: TRBJ2-1
CDR3 protein: CASSLFGQWVWSSSREQFF; CDR3 DNA: TGTGCCAGCAGCTTATTCGGACAGTGGGTCTGGTCCTCCTCGCGGGAGCAGTTCTTC; D gene: -; V gene: TRBV13; clone size: -; J gene: TRBJ2-1
CDR3 protein: CSALGTSGAGELFF; CDR3 DNA: TGCAGTGCCCTAGGGACTAGCGGGGCCGGGGAGCTGTTTTTT; D gene: TRBD2; V gene: TRBV20-1; clone size: few; J gene: TRBJ2-2
CDR3 protein: CASSINSPLHF; CDR3 DNA: TGTGCCAGCAGCATCAATTCACCCCTCCACTTT; D gene: -; V gene: TRBV7-2; clone size: few; J gene: TRBJ1-6
CDR3 protein: CSAPRTHGVGSYNEQFF; CDR3 DNA: TGCAGTGCTCCCAGGACTCATGGGGTGGGCTCCTACAATGAGCAGTTCTTC; D gene: -; V gene: TRBV20-1; clone size: -; J gene: TRBJ2-1
CDR3 protein: CAWSDPHRSTEAFF; CDR3 DNA: TGTGCCTGGAGTGACCCTCACAGGAGCACTGAAGCTTTCTTT; D gene: -; V gene: TRBV30; clone size: few; J gene: TRBJ1-1
CDR3 protein: CASSFTHSSYEQYF; CDR3 DNA: TGTGCCAGCAGCTTTACACACTCCTCCTACGAGCAGTACTTC; D gene: -; V gene: TRBV11-2; clone size: -; J gene: TRBJ2-7
CDR3 protein: CASSVGQGHREKLFF; CDR3 DNA: TGTGCCAGCAGTGTCGGCCAGGGGCACCGAGAAAAACTGTTTTTT; D gene: -; V gene: TRBV12-3/TRBV12-4; clone size: -; J gene: TRBJ1-4
CDR3 protein: CSVGEASSYEQYF; CDR3 DNA: TGCAGCGTTGGAGAGGCCAGCTCCTACGAGCAGTACTTC; D gene: -; V gene: TRBV29-1; clone size: few; J gene: TRBJ2-7
CDR3 protein: CSASRTAKNIQYF; CDR3 DNA: TGCAGTGCTAGTCGAACAGCCAAAAACATTCAGTACTTC; D gene: -; V gene: TRBV20-1; clone size: few; J gene: TRBJ2-4
CDR3 protein: CASSSLTSGPYNEQFF; CDR3 DNA: TGTGCCAGCAGTTCCCTGACTAGCGGGCCCTACAATGAGCAGTTCTTC; D gene: TRBD2; V gene: TRBV27; clone size: few; J gene: TRBJ2-1
CDR3 protein: CASSPGLAGYNEQFF; CDR3 DNA: TGTGCCAGCTCACCGGGACTAGCGGGGTACAATGAGCAGTTCTTC; D gene: TRBD2; V gene: TRBV12-3/TRBV12-4; clone size: many; J gene: TRBJ2-1
CDR3 protein: CASGLVPTINEQYF; CDR3 DNA: TGTGCTAGTGGTTTGGTTCCGACAATCAACGAGCAGTACTTC; D gene: -; V gene: TRBV12-5; clone size: few; J gene: TRBJ2-7
CDR3 protein: CASSQTLPWGEQYF; CDR3 DNA: TGTGCCAGCAGCCAAACCCTGCCCTGGGGCGAGCAGTACTTC; D gene: -; V gene: TRBV3-1; clone size: few; J gene: TRBJ2-7
CDR3 protein: CASSQDLSSGRNEQFF; CDR3 DNA: TGCGCCAGCAGCCAAGATTTGTCTAGCGGGAGAAATGAGCAGTTCTTC; D gene: TRBD2; V gene: TRBV4-3; clone size: -; J gene: TRBJ2-1
CDR3 protein: CASSQGWGRGNTEAFF; CDR3 DNA: TGCGCCAGCAGCCAAGGGTGGGGGCGCGGGAACACTGAAGCTTTCTTT; D gene: -; V gene: TRBV4-3; clone size: few; J gene: TRBJ1-1
CDR3 protein: CASSVLAGGEETQYF; CDR3 DNA: TGTGCCAGCAGTGTCTTAGCGGGGGGGGAGGAGACCCAGTACTTC; D gene: TRBD2; V gene: TRBV6-6; clone size: -; J gene: TRBJ2-5
CDR3 protein: CASSRWWVQFF; CDR3 DNA: TGTGCCAGTAGTAGGTGGTGGGTGCAGTTCTTC; D gene: -; V gene: TRBV19; clone size: -; J gene: TRBJ2-1
CDR3 protein: CSARDPTAPTDTQYF; CDR3 DNA: TGCAGTGCTAGAGATCCGACAGCCCCCACAGATACGCAGTATTTT; D gene: -; V gene: TRBV20-1; clone size: few; J gene: TRBJ2-3
CDR3 protein: CASSPGTSFQETQYF; CDR3 DNA: TGTGCCAGCAGTCCCGGGACTAGCTTCCAAGAGACCCAGTACTTC; D gene: TRBD2; V gene: TRBV6-6; clone size: few; J gene: TRBJ2-5
CDR3 protein: CASSRERVLSYEQYF; CDR3 DNA: TGCGCCAGCAGTCGAGAGCGGGTTCTTTCCTACGAGCAGTACTTC; D gene: -; V gene: TRBV28; clone size: few; J gene: TRBJ2-7
CDR3 protein: CSANSQGFYGYTF; CDR3 DNA: TGCAGTGCTAACTCACAGGGGTTCTATGGCTACACCTTC; D gene: TRBD1; V gene: TRBV20-1; clone size: few; J gene: TRBJ1-2
CDR3 protein: CASSFSTSGETQYF; CDR3 DNA: TGTGCCAGCAGTTTCTCGACTAGCGGAGAGACCCAGTACTTC; D gene: TRBD2; V gene: TRBV12-3/TRBV12-4; clone size: few; J gene: TRBJ2-5
CDR3 protein: CAISRDREETQYF; CDR3 DNA: TGTGCCATCAGTCGGGACAGAGAAGAGACCCAGTACTTC; D gene: TRBD1; V gene: TRBV10-3; clone size: -; J gene: TRBJ2-5
CDR3 protein: CSVRGLAEYNEQFF; CDR3 DNA: TGCAGCGTTCGGGGACTAGCGGAATACAATGAGCAGTTCTTC; D gene: TRBD2; V gene: TRBV29-1; clone size: -; J gene: TRBJ2-1
CDR3 protein: CASSYPTSGDNEQFF; CDR3 DNA: TGTGCCAGCAGTTACCCGACTAGCGGGGACAATGAGCAGTTCTTC; D gene: TRBD2; V gene: TRBV6-6; clone size: -; J gene: TRBJ2-1
CDR3 protein: CASSPQSGRNF; CDR3 DNA: TGTGCCAGCAGCCCACAATCAGGGAGGAACTTC; D gene: -; V gene: TRBV5-5; clone size: few; J gene: TRBJ2-5
CDR3 protein: CASSPGQGPNLQYF; CDR3 DNA: TGTGCCAGCAGCCCGGGACAGGGACCCAATCTTCAGTACTTC; D gene: TRBD1; V gene: TRBV25-1; clone size: -; J gene: TRBJ2-4
CDR3 protein: CSARDPRTGDGAFF; CDR3 DNA: TGCAGTGCTAGAGATCCTCGGACAGGGGATGGAGCTTTCTTT; D gene: TRBD1; V gene: TRBV20-1; clone size: -; J gene: TRBJ1-1
CDR3 protein: CASSLISRETDTQYF; CDR3 DNA: TGTGCCAGCAGCTTAATCAGTCGAGAGACAGATACGCAGTATTTT; D gene: -; V gene: TRBV7-6; clone size: -; J gene: TRBJ2-3
CDR3 protein: CASSSDRVEQYF; CDR3 DNA: TGCGCCAGCAGCTCTGACAGGGTCGAGCAGTACTTC; D gene: TRBD1; V gene: TRBV4-1; clone size: few; J gene: TRBJ2-7
CDR3 protein: CASRGDREQYF; CDR3 DNA: TGCGCCAGCAGGGGAGATCGCGAGCAGTACTTC; D gene: -; V gene: TRBV5-1; clone size: -; J gene: TRBJ2-7
CDR3 protein: CAWSVQGGANVLTF; CDR3 DNA: TGTGCCTGGAGTGTACAGGGTGGGGCCAACGTCCTGACTTTC; D gene: -; V gene: TRBV30; clone size: few; J gene: TRBJ2-6
CDR3 protein: CSVGFSSYEQYF; CDR3 DNA: TGCAGCGTTGGTTTCAGCTCCTACGAGCAGTACTTC; D gene: -; V gene: TRBV29-1; clone size: -; J gene: TRBJ2-7
CDR3 protein: CASSSRISYEQYF; CDR3 DNA: TGTGCCAGCAGTTCTAGGATCTCCTACGAGCAGTACTTC; D gene: -; V gene: TRBV27; clone size: -; J gene: TRBJ2-7
CDR3 protein: CASSQGARMSYEQFF; CDR3 DNA: TGTGCCAGCAGCCAAGGGGCGCGAATGTCGTATGAGCAGTTCTTC; D gene: -; V gene: TRBV14; clone size: -; J gene: TRBJ2-1
CDR3 protein: CSVRTGVYNEQFF; CDR3 DNA: TGCAGCGTTCGGACAGGGGTGTACAATGAGCAGTTCTTC; D gene: TRBD1; V gene: TRBV29-1; clone size: many; J gene: TRBJ2-1
CDR3 protein: CAISELVEGPTNEKLFF; CDR3 DNA: TGTGCCATCAGTGAGTTGGTAGAGGGGCCAACTAATGAAAAACTGTTTTTT; D gene: -; V gene: TRBV10-3; clone size: -; J gene: TRBJ1-4
CDR3 protein: CASRSRTDNNEQFF; CDR3 DNA: TGTGCCAGCAGGTCACGGACAGACAACAATGAGCAGTTCTTC; D gene: -; V gene: TRBV12-3/TRBV12-4; clone size: -; J gene: TRBJ2-1
CDR3 protein: CAWSVLDYGYTF; CDR3 DNA: TGTGCCTGGAGTGTTCTCGACTATGGCTACACCTTC; D gene: -; V gene: TRBV30; clone size: -; J gene: TRBJ1-2
CDR3 protein: CASSRRLVQAEQFF; CDR3 DNA: TGTGCCAGCAGCCGTAGACTAGTTCAGGCTGAGCAGTTCTTC; D gene: -; V gene: TRBV7-2; clone size: few; J gene: TRBJ2-1